This T cell receptor (beta chain) originates from a study of shared clonotypes between healthy human individuals. Germline values: CDR1 SGHTA, CDR2 FQGNSA. V lost 3 bases and J 4 bases, leaving 14 bases between the germline ends. CDR3 length: 15 residues. Profiling relied on immunoSEQ multiplex PCR, and the TCRdb table lists in-frame clones only, not all of them. The sample lists fewer than 850,000 clones, 72% occurring once. From CD4+ cells came CD45RA+ naive and CD45RA-negative memory subsets. The sequence came from a woman aged 25 to 39 in good health. What was sequenced was memory CD4+ T cells sorted from blood. Indicated subset: CD45RA-negative fraction. V and J are TRBV7-2 and TRBJ2-3, with D perhaps TRBD2 (5 bases). CDR3 loop: CASSFFKSGSDTQYF. The DNA for the CDR3 is TGTGCCAGCAGCTTCTTCAAATCGGGGTCAGATACGCAGTATTTT.